These 26 T cell receptor beta chains were all obtained from the same sample, sequenced in a study of shared clonotypes between healthy human individuals. Assay used: immunoSEQ multiplex PCR; TCRdb lists only in-frame clones, some missing. This sample has millions of clones; 90% to 95% occur once, and the top ten carry more than 0.12%. The sequencing sample was made of naive CD4+ T cells sorted from blood. Subset here: CD45RA+ positively selected. The receptors were sampled from a young man in good health.

J is TRBJ1-1 and V is TRBV4-3; D possibly corresponds to TRBD1 (5 bases). Germline CDR1 and CDR2: LGHNA and YSLEER. V gave up 5 bases and J gave up 0 bases, with 16 bases separating them. The CDR3 extends over 16 amino acids. CDR3 in amino acids: CASSEGVRGLNTEAFF. DNA for the CDR3: TGCGCCAGCAGCGAGGGAGTCCGGGGGTTGAACACTGAAGCTTTCTTT.

The chain uses TRBV4-1 and TRBJ2-5; D gene unclear. CDR1 and CDR2 from the germline V gene are MGHRA and YSYEKL. The V gene lost 0 bases and the J gene lost 2 bases, with 13 bases spanning the gap. This CDR3 contains 16 residues. The CDR3 DNA sequence: TGCGCCAGCAGCCAAGATTTACGGGTCGGGCAAGAGACCCAGTACTTC. Encoded protein: CASSQDLRVGQETQYF.

The CDR3 loop reads CASSQEGVGKGAAGYTF. As DNA, the CDR3 is TGTGCCAGCAGCCAAGAAGGGGTCGGGAAGGGGGCGGCGGGCTACACCTTC. The rearrangement uses TRBV4-2 and TRBJ1-2; 7 nucleotides align to TRBD1. This CDR3 spans 17 amino acids. The V segment lost 0 bases and the J segment 8 bases; nucleotides outside the gene matches: 15. Germline lookup yields CDR1 LGHNA and CDR2 YNFKEQ.

Concerning this clone itself: This same CDR3 is encoded by further DNA sequences in the sample. V gene TRBV20-1 combines with J gene TRBJ2-5, with no clear D. The CDR3 totals 11 residues. Trimming shortened V by 1 base and J by 3 bases, and 3 bases separated the two germline ends. CDR1 and CDR2 (germline): DFQATT, SNEGSKA (reference sequence). The CDR3 DNA is TGCAGTGCTAGAGTCAAAGAGACCCAGTACTTC. Amino acids: CSARVKETQYF.

V gene TRBV28 combines with J gene TRBJ2-3; 8 nucleotides line up with TRBD2. Germline trimming cut 6 bases from V and 4 bases from J; bases unmatched to any gene: 6. This CDR3 is built from 14 residues. Germline V lookup: CDR1 MDHEN, CDR2 SYDVKM. In DNA form, the CDR3 reads TGTGCCAGCAGCGGCGGGAGGTTTCCAGATACGCAGTATTTT. Encoded protein: CASSGGRFPDTQYF.

This clone was seen only once. This chain links TRBV5-5 with TRBJ2-7, with D unresolved. V lost 4 bases and J lost 2, with 13 bases in between. CDR3 length equals 14 residues. The germline V gene encodes CDR1 SGHKS and CDR2 YYEKEE (reference sequence). The CDR3 region has the DNA TGTGCCAGCAGCCCGACCGGCGGAACCTACGAGCAGTACTTC. This translates into CASSPTGGTYEQYF.

V usage is TRBV5-4 and J usage is TRBJ2-1, with D tentatively TRBD1 (5 bases). CDR1 and CDR2 (germline): SGHNT, YYREEE (reference sequence). This CDR3 comprises 14 residues. V was pared by 0 bases and J by 5 bases, with 9 bases between. For the CDR3, the DNA is TGTGCCAGCAGCTTGGGACAGACCCACAATGAGCAGTTCTTC. Protein sequence: CASSLGQTHNEQFF.

The V and J genes are TRBV5-1 and TRBJ2-1; 7 positions match TRBD2. Germline V CDR1 and CDR2: SGHRS, YFSETQ. There are 17 residues in the CDR3. J gave up 4 bases and V 4 bases, and 14 bases lay outside the gene matches. The CDR3 sequence: CASSTGVTGLSYNEQFF. The CDR3 DNA is TGCGCCAGCAGCACGGGGGTCACGGGACTAAGTTACAATGAGCAGTTCTTC.

In the case of this clone: The identical CDR3 is also encoded by other nucleotide sequences in the sample. V usage is TRBV27 and J usage is TRBJ2-1, with 11 bases that match TRBD2. The CDR3 contains 15 residues. The V segment lost 6 bases and the J segment 5 bases; nucleotides outside the gene matches: 6. Germline assignment: CDR1 MNHEY and CDR2 SMNVEV (reference sequence). For the CDR3, the DNA is TGTGCCAGCAGACCCGGGACTAGCGGAAACAATGAGCAGTTCTTC. It is translated as CASRPGTSGNNEQFF.

The V and J genes are TRBV7-6 and TRBJ1-1, with D possibly TRBD1 on 6 matching bases. V was shortened by 2 bases and J by 7 bases, with 17 bases between the two germline ends. Germline V lookup: CDR1 SGHVS, CDR2 FNYEAQ. The CDR3 extends over 15 amino acids. This chain's CDR3 is CASSLIDWGADEAFF. The CDR3 DNA reads TGTGCCAGCAGCTTAATCGACTGGGGGGCCGATGAAGCTTTCTTT.

This clone has just a few counts. The CDR3 DNA is TGTGCCGCCGGGACAGGGTCTTCTACCGGGGAGCTGTTTTTT. Translated: CAAGTGSSTGELFF. The V and J genes are TRBV10-3 and TRBJ2-2; 9 bases are a match to TRBD1. The CDR3 length is 14 residues. Germline trimming cut 11 bases from V and 5 bases from J; bases unmatched to any gene: 9. The V gene's germline CDR1 is ENHRY and CDR2 SYGVKD.

In nucleotides, the CDR3 is TGTGCCAGTAGTCCGGGGACACTATACGAGCAGTACTTC. Residues: CASSPGTLYEQYF. The V call is TRBV19, the J call TRBJ2-7; a possible D gene is TRBD1 (6 bases). This CDR3 comprises 13 residues. Germline values: CDR1 LNHDA, CDR2 SQIVND (reference sequence). With 5 bases removed from V and 4 bases from J, the gap between germline ends came to 12 bases.

A word on this clone: This specimen includes other DNA sequences encoding the same CDR3. The genes are TRBV9 and TRBJ2-7; 8 bases match TRBD2. The length of the CDR3 is 15 residues. Per the germline V gene, CDR1 is SGDLS and CDR2 is YYNGEE. V shed 2 bases, J shed 2 bases, and the junction held 6 bases outside the gene matches. In DNA form, the CDR3 reads TGTGCCAGCAGCGTGAGAGCGGGGGAAACCTACGAGCAGTACTTC. Its protein is CASSVRAGETYEQYF.

This sequence joins TRBV4-1 and TRBJ2-1, with D possibly being TRBD2 (6 bases). CDR1 is MGHRA, CDR2 YSYEKL, per germline. V dropped 0 bases and J dropped 0 bases, with 9 bases sitting between them. There are 16 residues in the CDR3. This CDR3 reads CASSQDMGGSYNEQFF. CDR3 coding DNA: TGCGCCAGCAGCCAAGATATGGGGGGCTCCTACAATGAGCAGTTCTTC.

The V and J genes are TRBV7-9 and TRBJ2-2; D is ambiguous. The germline V and J ends were trimmed by 7 bases and 6 bases, with 18 bases remaining between them. The CDR3 runs 15 residues. The V gene's germline CDR1 is SEHNR and CDR2 FQNEAQ (reference sequence). Here the CDR3 reads CASTLWTLRPGELFF. DNA for the CDR3: TGTGCCAGCACTCTTTGGACCTTACGACCCGGGGAGCTGTTTTTT.

The rearrangement links TRBV7-2 to TRBJ2-3, with 8 bases that match TRBD2. Losses at the gene ends were 0 bases for V and 4 bases for J; bases not matched to a gene: 6. Germline CDR1 and CDR2: SGHTA and FQGNSA. The CDR3 is 16 residues long. The chain's CDR3 is CASSLAGSGGSDTQYF. CDR3 coding DNA: TGTGCCAGCAGCTTAGCAGGGTCGGGAGGGTCAGATACGCAGTATTTT. The whole variable domain, filled in from reference TRBV7-2 and TRBJ2-3, reads GAGVSQSPSNKVTEKGKDVELRCDPISGHTALYWYRQSLGQGLEFLIYFQGNSAPDKSGLPSDRFSAERTGGSVSTLTIQRTQQEDSAVYLCASSLAGSGGSDTQYFGPGTRLTVL.

This clone has just one count. The V and J genes are TRBV7-2 and TRBJ2-6; tentatively, D is TRBD1 or TRBD2 (6 bases each). The CDR3 has 15 residues. CDR1 is SGHTA and CDR2 is FQGNSA in the germline V gene. Trimming pared 5 bases from V and 2 bases from J, leaving 10 bases between. In DNA form, the CDR3 reads TGTGCCAGCAGCCCAAGGGGGGCTGGGGCCAACGTCCTGACTTTC. Residues: CASSPRGAGANVLTF.

V and J are TRBV9 and TRBJ2-2, with TRBD1 as a possible D gene (6 bases). V was pared by 2 bases and J by 0 bases, with 11 bases between. The CDR3 consists of 16 residues. CDR1 is SGDLS, CDR2 YYNGEE, per germline. As DNA, the CDR3 is TGTGCCAGCAGCGTGGCCGGGACACCGAACACCGGGGAGCTGTTTTTT. Protein sequence: CASSVAGTPNTGELFF.

This chain links TRBV5-6 with TRBJ2-2; D ambiguous. CDR3 length: 15 amino acids. With 1 base removed from V and 1 base from J, the gap between germline ends came to 8 bases. Germline lookup yields CDR1 SGHDT and CDR2 YYEEEE. CDR3 loop: CASSLLVGNTGELFF. CDR3 DNA sequence: TGTGCCAGCAGCTTGTTAGTAGGGAACACCGGGGAGCTGTTTTTT.

Turning to this clone: At the DNA level, this CDR3 is encoded by other sequences in the same sample as well. The genes are TRBV30 and TRBJ1-3; D uncertain. V shed 3 bases and J shed 1 base, with 4 bases lying between them. Looked up from germline, CDR1 is GTSNPN and CDR2 is SVGIG (reference sequence). The CDR3 loop spans 12 amino acids. The CDR3 loop reads CAWRLSGNTIYF. Written as DNA, the CDR3 is TGTGCCTGGAGACTATCTGGAAACACCATATATTTT.

This chain uses TRBV7-2 with TRBJ1-5; D is unclear. The germline V and J ends were trimmed by 1 base and 7 bases, with 5 bases remaining between them. Germline V lookup: CDR1 SGHTA, CDR2 FQGNSA. The CDR3 is 12 amino acids. In DNA, the CDR3 is TGTGCCAGCAGCTTAGACTGGCAGCCCCAGCATTTT. As protein: CASSLDWQPQHF.

The CDR3 bases are TGTGCCAGCAGTACCGCCGACAGGGAAAACGAGCAGTACTTC. Amino acid sequence: CASSTADRENEQYF. The chain couples TRBV6-6 to TRBJ2-7, with 7 nucleotides matching TRBD1. This CDR3 comprises 14 residues. Germline V gene lookup returns CDR1 MNHNY and CDR2 SVGAGI (reference sequence). After removal of 5 bases from V and 5 bases from J, the junction contained 9 bases not matched to a gene.

This sequence joins TRBV7-9 and TRBJ2-3, with a weak D call TRBD2 (5 bases). CDR3 length: 17 amino acids. The germline V gene encodes CDR1 SEHNR and CDR2 FQNEAQ (reference sequence). Trimming removed 0 bases from V and 1 base from J, with 14 bases in between. DNA of the CDR3: TGTGCCAGCAGCTTAGCGGCTAGCCGTGTGGGCACAGATACGCAGTATTTT. This sequence encodes CASSLAASRVGTDTQYF. The whole variable domain, remainder taken from reference TRBV7-9 and TRBJ2-3, is DTGVSQNPRHKITKRGQNVTFRCDPISEHNRLYWYRQTLGQGPEFLTYFQNEAQLEKSRLLSDRFSAERPKGSFSTLEIQRTEQGDSAMYLCASSLAASRVGTDTQYFGPGTRLTVL.

The genes are TRBV29-1 and TRBJ1-5; 8 nucleotides agree with TRBD1. V was pared by 6 bases and J by 4 bases, with 2 bases of the junction left unmatched. The CDR3 contains 12 residues. Per the germline V gene, CDR1 is SQVTM and CDR2 is ANQGSEA. This CDR3 is CSVRTGNQPQHF. In nucleotides, the CDR3 is TGCAGCGTGCGGACAGGGAATCAGCCCCAGCATTTT.

The chain is built from TRBV2 and TRBJ2-7; D is uncertain. Germline V gene sequence: CDR1 SNHLY, CDR2 FYNNEI. CDR3 length: 13 amino acids. Trimming removed 4 bases from V and 1 base from J, with 8 bases in between. In DNA, the CDR3 is TGTGCCAGCAGTGTCGTATATTCCTACGAGCAGTACTTC. Its translation: CASSVVYSYEQYF.

In DNA, the CDR3 is TGTGCCAGCAGTTCCAACAAGAATCAGCCCCAGCATTTT. Translation: CASSSNKNQPQHF. The rearrangement links TRBV28 to TRBJ1-5; D is uncertain. Germline CDR1 reads MDHEN; CDR2 reads SYDVKM. The CDR3 loop spans 13 amino acids. V lost 4 bases to trimming and J lost 4 bases, with 8 bases between them.